This T cell receptor (beta chain) was recorded in a study of cytomegalovirus exposure and HLA in healthy donors. This CDR3 is 14 amino acids long. Germline values: CDR1 MDHEN, CDR2 SYDVKM. V was cut by 7 bases and J by 2 bases, with 14 bases left in between. Primers included in the PCR were 60 Vbeta and 13 Jbeta primers. Assay used: immunoSEQ multiplex PCR; TCRdb lists only in-frame clones, some missing. The sample lists about 120,000 clones; around 75% were seen once. Input material: PBMCs. The gene calls are TRBV28 and TRBJ1-1; tentative D call: TRBD1 (6 bases). The origin of this receptor is a woman aged 40-49 years in good health and CMV-seropositive. The DNA for the CDR3 is TGTGCCAGCATCAGGGGAGATATAAACACTGAAGCTTTCTTT. This codes for CASIRGDINTEAFF.